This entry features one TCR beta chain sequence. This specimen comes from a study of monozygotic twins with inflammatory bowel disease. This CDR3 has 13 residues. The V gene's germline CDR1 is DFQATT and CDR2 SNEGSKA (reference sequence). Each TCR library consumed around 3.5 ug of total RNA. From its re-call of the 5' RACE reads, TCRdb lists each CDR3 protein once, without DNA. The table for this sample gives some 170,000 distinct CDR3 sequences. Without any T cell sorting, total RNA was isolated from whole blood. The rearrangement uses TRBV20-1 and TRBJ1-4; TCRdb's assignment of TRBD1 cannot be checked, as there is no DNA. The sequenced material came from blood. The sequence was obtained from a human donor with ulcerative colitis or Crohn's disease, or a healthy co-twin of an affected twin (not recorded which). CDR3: CSARQGANEKLFF.